This T cell receptor (beta chain) was obtained from a study of blood T cell repertoires in COVID-19. Study summary: COVID-19 samples, acute and convalescent, were from the United States, Italy and Spain. From T cells, B-cell-depleted T cells, or PBMCs came the material, which was cDNA or gDNA.

Under the authors' procedure: It was from reference gene primer amplification that nucleated cell counts were estimated. Measured with immunoSEQ multiplex PCR; TCRdb has only the in-frame clones, and not every one. V and J calls and clone size are copied from that table; D and trimming were computed from the DNA. The table shows about 220,000 clones, with around 82% occurring only once. Germline V lookup: CDR1 KGHSH, CDR2 LQKENI. The CDR3 extends over 15 amino acids. V lost 2 bases to trimming and J lost 2 bases; unmatched junction nucleotides: 4. The material sequenced was peripheral blood. The genes are TRBV18 and TRBJ1-1, with 8 bases fitting TRBD1. This clonotype was sampled from a human donor in a cohort sampled during active COVID-19. In DNA, the CDR3 is TGTGCCAGCTCACCAGGGCAGGGGGCAAACACTGAAGCTTTCTTT. Its translation is CASSPGQGANTEAFF.